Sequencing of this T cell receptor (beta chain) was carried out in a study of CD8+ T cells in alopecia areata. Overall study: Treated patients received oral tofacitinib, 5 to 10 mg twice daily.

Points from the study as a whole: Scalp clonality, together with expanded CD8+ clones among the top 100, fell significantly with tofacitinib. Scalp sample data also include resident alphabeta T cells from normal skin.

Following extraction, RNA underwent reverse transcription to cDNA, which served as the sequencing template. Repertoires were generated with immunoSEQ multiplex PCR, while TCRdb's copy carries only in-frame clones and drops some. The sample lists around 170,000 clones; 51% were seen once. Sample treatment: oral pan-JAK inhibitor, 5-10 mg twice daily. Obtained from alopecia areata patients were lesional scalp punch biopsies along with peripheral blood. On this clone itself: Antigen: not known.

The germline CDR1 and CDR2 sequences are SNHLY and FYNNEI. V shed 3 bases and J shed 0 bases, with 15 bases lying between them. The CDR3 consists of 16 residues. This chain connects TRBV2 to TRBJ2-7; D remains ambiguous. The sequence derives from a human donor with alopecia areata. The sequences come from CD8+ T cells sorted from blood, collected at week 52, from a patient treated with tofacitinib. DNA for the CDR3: TGTGCCAGCAGTGAGGGTTTGGCAGTCATCTCCTACGAGCAGTACTTC. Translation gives CASSEGLAVISYEQYF. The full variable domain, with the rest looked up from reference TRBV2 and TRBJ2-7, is EPEVTQTPSHQVTQMGQEVILRCVPISNHLYFYWYRQILGQKVEFLVSFYNNEISEKSEIFDDQFSVERPDGSNFTLKIRSTKLEDSAMYFCASSEGLAVISYEQYFGPGTRLTVT.